Listed below are T cell receptor beta chains from one sample, sequenced in a study of a mutant IDH1 vaccine in newly diagnosed glioma. Here immunoSEQ multiplex PCR was the method, and the copy in TCRdb shows in-frame clones only, minus some. The data hold some 130,000 clones, with roughly 75% observed a single time. These TCRs' antigens remain unknown. This specimen consisted of PBMCs, obtained from a glioma patient whose treatment included an IDH1 peptide vaccine. Receptor source: a man aged 35-49 years with glioma. Both conserved end residues are part of each CDR3. Each record gives: D gene, V gene, J gene, clone size, CDR3 DNA, CDR3 protein. A D gene is named only where the DNA matches it firmly. Expanded clones are given a class, and other clones once, few, many or no size at all.

TRBD1	TRBV28	TRBJ2-7	.	TGTGCCAGCAGTATTACAGGGGTACGGCGGGAGCAGTACTTC	CASSITGVRREQYF
TRBD1	TRBV18	TRBJ2-5	.	TGTGCCAGCTCACCACCGACAGGGGTCGGGGAGTCAGGAGAGACCCAGTACTTC	CASSPPTGVGESGETQYF
.	TRBV19	TRBJ1-5	once	TGTGCCAGTAGTATTTGGGGAAATAGCAATCAGCCCCAGCATTTT	CASSIWGNSNQPQHF
.	TRBV19	TRBJ1-1	once	TGTGCCAGTATTCCGACAGGCCGTTGGGGTGAAGCTTTCTTT	CASIPTGRWGEAFF
.	TRBV4-3	TRBJ2-3	.	TGCGCCAGCAGCCTGAGGCTCTTAGCGCGGGGCACAGATACGCAGTATTTT	CASSLRLLARGTDTQYF
.	TRBV5-6	TRBJ2-7	.	TGTGCCAGCCATACCACCCGGGGGGCTCGTGAGCAGTACTTC	CASHTTRGAREQYF
.	TRBV19	TRBJ2-5	.	TGTGCCAGTAGTACGACGGTTGGGGAGACCCAGTACTTC	CASSTTVGETQYF
TRBD2	TRBV15	TRBJ2-2	few	TGTGCCACCAGCATGCCACGACTAGCAACTGGGGAGCTGTTTTTT	CATSMPRLATGELFF
.	TRBV6-5	TRBJ1-2	few	TGTGCCAGCAGCCGCATGTCGGGGCTACCCTGGACCTTC	CASSRMSGLPWTF
.	TRBV15	TRBJ2-7	.	TGTGCCACCAGCAGAGATCCGGGCTACGAGCAGTACTTC	CATSRDPGYEQYF
.	TRBV12-5	TRBJ2-7	once	TGTGCTAGTGGTTTGGCTCGGACTCTCGCAGGCTACGAGCAGTACTTC	CASGLARTLAGYEQYF
TRBD2	TRBV25-1	TRBJ2-1	.	TGTGCCAGCAGTGAAAGGGCTAGCGGTAGGAATGAGCAGTTCTTC	CASSERASGRNEQFF
TRBD1	TRBV7-8	TRBJ2-3	once	TGTGCCAGCAGCTTGGACAGGCGCACAGATACGCAGTATTTT	CASSLDRRTDTQYF
.	TRBV9	TRBJ2-7	.	TGTGCCAGCAGCCCCCGACTTACCTCCTACGAGCAGTACTTC	CASSPRLTSYEQYF
.	TRBV10-2	TRBJ1-3	.	TGCGCCAGCATCGACAGACGTTCTGGAAACACCATATATTTT	CASIDRRSGNTIYF
TRBD2	TRBV6-1	TRBJ2-1	.	TGTGCCAGCAGTGGCCCCACTAGCGGGAGGGCCTTTGGTAATGAGCAGTTCTTC	CASSGPTSGRAFGNEQFF
.	TRBV18	TRBJ1-5	few	TGTGCCAGCTCGCCCGGGGGGCGGGAGCAGCCCCAGCATTTT	CASSPGGREQPQHF
TRBD1	TRBV5-1	TRBJ1-3	once	TGCGCCAGCAGCATCGGACAGGGGGCGATCAGAAACACCATATATTTT	CASSIGQGAIRNTIYF
.	TRBV5-4	TRBJ1-2	.	TGTGCCAGCAGCTTGGAGAGGTCAAACTATGGCTACACCTTC	CASSLERSNYGYTF